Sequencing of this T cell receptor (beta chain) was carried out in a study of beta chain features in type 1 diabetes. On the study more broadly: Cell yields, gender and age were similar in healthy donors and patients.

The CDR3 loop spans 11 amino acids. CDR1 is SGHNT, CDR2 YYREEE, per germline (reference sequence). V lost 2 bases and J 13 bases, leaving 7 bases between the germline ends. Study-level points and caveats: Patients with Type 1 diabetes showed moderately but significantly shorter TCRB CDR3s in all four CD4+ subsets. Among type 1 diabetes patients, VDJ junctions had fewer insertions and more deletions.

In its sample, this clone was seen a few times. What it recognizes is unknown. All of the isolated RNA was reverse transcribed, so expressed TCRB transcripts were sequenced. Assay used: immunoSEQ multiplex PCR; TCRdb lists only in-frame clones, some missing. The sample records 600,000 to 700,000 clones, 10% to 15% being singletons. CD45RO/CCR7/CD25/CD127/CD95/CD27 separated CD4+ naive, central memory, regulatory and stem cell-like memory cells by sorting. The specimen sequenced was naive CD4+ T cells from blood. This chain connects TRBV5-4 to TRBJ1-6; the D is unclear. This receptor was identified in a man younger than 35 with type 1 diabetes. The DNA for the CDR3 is TGTGCCAGCAGCTTCGACGGCCCCCTCCACTTT. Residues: CASSFDGPLHF.